This T cell receptor (beta chain) was documented in a study of blood T cell repertoires in COVID-19. Study-wide background: COVID-19 samples, acute and convalescent, were from the United States, Italy and Spain. The cDNA or gDNA used as material had been derived from T cells, B-cell-depleted T cells, or PBMCs.

People in the exposed group encountered a COVID-19 case within 2 weeks before entering the study. Between the trimmed V and J ends, which lost 3 bases and 4 bases, there was a span of 13 bases. This CDR3 comprises 14 residues. The germline gives CDR1 DFQATT, CDR2 SNEGSKA (reference sequence). Profiling relied on immunoSEQ multiplex PCR, and the TCRdb table lists in-frame clones only, not all of them. This sample has roughly 400,000 clones; 70% to 90% occur once, and the top ten carry 1.4%. What was sequenced was PBMCs or T cells enriched from blood (not recorded which). This chain connects TRBV20-1 to TRBJ2-1; possibly TRBD2 for D (5 bases). This clonotype originated in a woman aged 18-29 years who had been exposed to COVID-19. The CDR3 coding sequence is TGCAGTGCTAGTGATCAAGCGGTTTACAATGAGCAGTTCTTC. Encoded protein: CSASDQAVYNEQFF.